Below, 29 T cell receptor beta chains from the same sample are listed, as sequenced in a study of blood T cell repertoires in COVID-19. Assay: immunoSEQ multiplex PCR; the TCRdb copy retains only in-frame clones and omits some. The sample records 100,000 or so clones, around nine tenths being singletons. The source material was peripheral blood. Receptor source: a human donor in a cohort sampled during active COVID-19.

This chain joins TRBV28 and TRBJ1-6; D might be TRBD1 (6 bases). CDR3 length equals 13 residues. V lost 6 bases to trimming and J lost 10 bases, with 13 bases between them. CDR1 and CDR2 (germline): MDHEN, SYDVKM. CDR3 in DNA: TGTGCCAGCAGACCGGACAGTTTATCACCCCTCCACTTT. Its protein is CASRPDSLSPLHF.

This chain links TRBV11-1 with TRBJ2-3; D is undetermined. The germline gives CDR1 SGHAT, CDR2 FQDESV (reference sequence). Trimming pared 4 bases from V and 3 bases from J, leaving 2 bases between. CDR3 length: 11 residues. The CDR3 DNA follows: TGTGCCAGCAGCTCAACAGATACGCAGTATTTT. Its protein is CASSSTDTQYF.

V usage is TRBV5-6 and J usage is TRBJ1-6; 7 positions match TRBD1. The junction had 21 bases not matched to a gene; V was cut back by 4 bases and J by 14 bases. Germline loops: CDR1 SGHDT, CDR2 YYEEEE. The CDR3 contains 17 residues. CDR3 DNA sequence: TGTGCCAGCAGCGCCTCTACGGCCAGGGGGATGACAAACACCCTCCACTTT. It codes for CASSASTARGMTNTLHF.

The rearrangement links TRBV7-3 to TRBJ2-3, with TRBD2 as a possible D gene (6 bases). This CDR3 contains 15 residues. V shed 5 bases and J shed 0 bases, with 12 bases lying between them. Germline lookup yields CDR1 SGHTA and CDR2 FQGTGA. Here the CDR3 DNA reads TGTGCCAGCAGCCGTAGCGGAGATAGCACAGATACGCAGTATTTT. Translation: CASSRSGDSTDTQYF.

The chain recombines TRBV4-1 with TRBJ1-3; D unresolved. The CDR3 consists of 17 residues. V gave up 0 bases and J gave up 0 bases, with 12 bases separating them. The germline gives CDR1 MGHRA, CDR2 YSYEKL. The CDR3 nucleotides are TGCGCCAGCAGCCAAGATCGGGGTGTCTTCTCTGGAAACACCATATATTTT. This translates into CASSQDRGVFSGNTIYF.

The chain recombines TRBV6-5 with TRBJ2-7; TRBD1 agrees at 7 bases. CDR1 and CDR2 (germline): MNHEY, SVGAGI. V lost 7 bases and J lost 3; bases outside the gene matches: 12. The CDR3 is made up of 15 amino acids. The CDR3: CASNQRGTEGYEQYF. In DNA, the CDR3 is TGTGCCAGCAACCAAAGAGGGACAGAAGGCTACGAGCAGTACTTC.

This clone was detected only once. The chain couples TRBV28 to TRBJ1-5; a weak D match, TRBD1 (5 bases). CDR3 length: 14 residues. The germline V and J ends were trimmed by 8 bases and 0 bases, with 11 bases remaining between them. Looked up from germline, CDR1 is MDHEN and CDR2 is SYDVKM. CDR3 region: CASQGLNSNQPQHF. In DNA, the CDR3 is TGTGCCAGCCAGGGACTCAATAGCAATCAGCCCCAGCATTTT.

The chain joins TRBV6-6 to TRBJ2-5, with 7 bases identical to TRBD2. CDR3 length: 14 amino acids. Germline values: CDR1 MNHNY, CDR2 SVGAGI (reference sequence). J gave up 4 bases and V 6 bases, and 8 bases lay outside the gene matches. The CDR3 region has the DNA TGTGCCAGCAGCCTTTGGTCTAGCGGAGAGACCCAGTACTTC. It codes for CASSLWSSGETQYF.

This clone was seen just once. The chain is built from TRBV6-4 and TRBJ1-5; 9 bases align to TRBD1. The ends lost 3 bases at V and 9 bases at J; junction bases unmatched: 6. The CDR3 runs 14 residues. Germline V gene lookup returns CDR1 MRHNA and CDR2 SNTAGT. Here the CDR3 DNA reads TGTGCCAGCAGTGAGTTGACAGGGGGGACGCCCCAGCATTTT. Translating it yields CASSELTGGTPQHF.

This chain links TRBV6-6 with TRBJ2-1; D unclear. The CDR3 runs 12 residues. Trimming left V 5 bases short and J 6 bases short, with 8 bases between. Germline V gene sequence: CDR1 MNHNY, CDR2 SVGAGI (reference sequence). For the CDR3, the DNA is TGTGCCAGCAGTGCAGGCGTCAATGAGCAGTTCTTC. Its translation is CASSAGVNEQFF.

This clone was seen just once. CDR3 sequence: CASSPHRAGEQYF. The CDR3 bases are TGTGCCAGCAGCCCCCACAGGGCCGGCGAGCAGTACTTC. This sequence joins TRBV11-3 and TRBJ2-7, with D tentatively TRBD1 (6 bases). Germline V lookup: CDR1 SGHNT, CDR2 YENEEA. Trimming pared 5 bases from V and 6 bases from J, leaving 14 bases between. The CDR3 length is 13 residues. Combining the CDR3 with reference TRBV11-3 and TRBJ2-7 gives the whole variable domain EAGVVQSPRYKIIEKKQPVAFWCNPISGHNTLYWYLQNLGQGPELLIRYENEEAVDDSQLPKDRFSAERLKGVDSTLKIQPAELGDSAVYLCASSPHRAGEQYFGPGTRLTVT.

The CDR3 protein is CASSLGGPGLAVYEQYF. The CDR3 DNA reads as TGCGCCAGCAGCTTGGGGGGCCCTGGACTAGCGGTGTACGAGCAGTACTTC. This chain joins TRBV5-1 and TRBJ2-7; 10 bases agree with TRBD2. This CDR3 spans 17 amino acids. With 0 bases clipped from V and 4 bases from J, the junction kept 10 bases outside the gene matches. The germline V gene encodes CDR1 SGHRS and CDR2 YFSETQ.

This clone was detected a few times. The V gene is TRBV5-1, the J gene TRBJ2-7, with TRBD1 matching 8 bases. Germline assignment: CDR1 SGHRS and CDR2 YFSETQ. This CDR3 comprises 15 residues. V trimming: 0 bases; J trimming: 2 bases; junction bases outside the gene matches: 4. CDR3 DNA sequence: TGCGCCAGCAGCTTGGGGACAGGGCCTCCCTACGAGCAGTACTTC. This gives the protein CASSLGTGPPYEQYF.

The chain uses TRBV4-1 and TRBJ1-5; possible D gene TRBD1, 6 bases. V was clipped by 1 base and J by 8 bases, with 9 bases between them. The CDR3 spans 13 residues. Germline loops: CDR1 MGHRA, CDR2 YSYEKL. CDR3: CASSQGPGEPQHF. The CDR3 nucleotides read TGCGCCAGCAGCCAAGGTCCAGGGGAGCCCCAGCATTTT.

The chain is built from TRBV5-4 and TRBJ1-2; 7 nucleotides align to TRBD1. CDR3 size: 15 residues. Germline-derived CDR1 and CDR2 are SGHNT and YYREEE (reference sequence). V dropped 3 bases and J dropped 4; count of bases not matched to a gene: 9. CDR3 bases: TGTGCCAGCAGCTCTGGACAGGCCCTAGGCTATGGCTACACCTTC. This sequence encodes CASSSGQALGYGYTF.

Of note for this clone: Other DNA sequences of this sample code for an identical CDR3. The rearrangement uses TRBV7-2 and TRBJ2-7; 9 bases agree with TRBD2. From germline, CDR1 is SGHTA and CDR2 FQGNSA. The CDR3 length is 15 residues. V dropped 3 bases and J dropped 1; count of bases not matched to a gene: 4. Here the CDR3 DNA reads TGTGCCAGCAGCTTCCAGGCGGGAGGGTCCTACGAGCAGTACTTC. Its translation: CASSFQAGGSYEQYF.

This clone was found once. Here the CDR3 reads CSVDARGLAFF. As DNA, the CDR3 is TGCAGCGTTGATGCTCGGGGGTTAGCTTTCTTT. This sequence joins TRBV29-1 and TRBJ1-1; D perhaps matches TRBD1 (5 bases). Germline CDR1 and CDR2: SQVTM and ANQGSEA. V lost 3 bases and J lost 10, with 12 bases in between. This CDR3 is 11 amino acids long. The whole variable domain, filled in from reference TRBV29-1 and TRBJ1-1, reads SAVISQKPSRDICQRGTSLTIQCQVDSQVTMMFWYRQQPGQSLTLIATANQGSEATYESGFVIDKFPISRPNLTFSTLTVSNMSPEDSSIYLCSVDARGLAFFGQGTRLTVV.

V usage is TRBV6-5 and J usage is TRBJ1-2; possibly TRBD1 for D (6 bases). V was shortened by 8 bases and J by 2 bases, with 12 bases between the two germline ends. The germline CDR1 and CDR2 sequences are MNHEY and SVGAGI. The CDR3 runs to 13 residues. Here the CDR3 DNA reads TGTGCCAGCCTTGGGGACAAAAACTATGGCTACACCTTC. It translates to CASLGDKNYGYTF.

This chain connects TRBV7-2 to TRBJ2-7, with D hard to call. This CDR3 has 14 residues. V was shortened by 1 base and J by 3 bases, with 10 bases between the two germline ends. Germline V lookup: CDR1 SGHTA, CDR2 FQGNSA. The CDR3 DNA follows: TGTGCCAGCAGCTTAGGTACATTGGTCTACGAGCAGTACTTC. It specifies CASSLGTLVYEQYF.

The chain is built from TRBV6-2 or TRBV6-3 and TRBJ2-1; TRBD2 matches 10 bases. The germline V gene encodes CDR1 MNHEY and CDR2 SVGEGT. The length of the CDR3 is 18 residues. J was trimmed by 2 bases and V by 6 bases; bases with no gene match: 13. CDR3 loop: CASSWPLAGVSPYNEQFF. CDR3 DNA: TGTGCCAGCAGCTGGCCCCTAGCGGGAGTCTCCCCCTACAATGAGCAGTTCTTC.

The rearrangement links TRBV6-2 or TRBV6-3 to TRBJ1-1, with 8 bases that match TRBD1. V dropped 5 bases and J dropped 1; count of bases not matched to a gene: 3. Germline loops: CDR1 MNHEY, CDR2 SVGEGT. The CDR3 sequence is 14 residues long. CDR3 in DNA: TGTGCCAGCAGTGAGGACAGGGCGAACACTGAAGCTTTCTTT. It specifies CASSEDRANTEAFF.

The V call is TRBV6-5, the J call TRBJ1-2; no reliable D call. This CDR3 region has 12 residues. V was trimmed by 4 bases and J by 6 bases, leaving 9 bases between them. CDR1 is MNHEY and CDR2 is SVGAGI in the germline V gene. Here the CDR3 reads CASSSYSHGYTF. The CDR3 DNA follows: TGTGCCAGCAGTTCTTACAGTCATGGCTACACCTTC.

This clone came up a few times. The chain recombines TRBV7-3 with TRBJ1-2, with 7 bases matching TRBD1. CDR1 is SGHTA and CDR2 is FQGTGA in the germline V gene. V trimming: 4 bases; J trimming: 1 base; junction bases outside the gene matches: 3. There are 14 residues in the CDR3. CDR3 residues: CASSSSGGNYGYTF. For the CDR3, the DNA is TGTGCCAGCAGCTCATCAGGGGGTAACTATGGCTACACCTTC.

The chain recombines TRBV15 with TRBJ2-7, with D unresolved. Trimming stripped 2 bases from V and 3 bases from J, with 5 bases between. CDR3 length: 12 residues. The V gene's germline CDR1 is LNHNV and CDR2 YYDKDF (reference sequence). The CDR3 protein is CATSRLYYEQYF. The DNA for the CDR3 is TGTGCCACCAGCAGACTTTACTACGAGCAGTACTTC.

This clone came up once. The chain has TRBV28 and TRBJ1-5; TRBD1 agrees at 7 bases. This CDR3 comprises 15 residues. V gave up 2 bases and J gave up 8 bases; unmatched junction bases: 9. Germline V CDR1 and CDR2: MDHEN, SYDVKM. CDR3 bases: TGTGCCAGCAGTTTACGGACAGGTTTGGGTAAGCCCCAGCATTTT. This encodes CASSLRTGLGKPQHF.

The chain recombines TRBV27 with TRBJ1-4, with TRBD1 matching 10 bases. CDR1 and CDR2 from the germline V gene are MNHEY and SMNVEV (reference sequence). V trimming: 2 bases; J trimming: 8 bases; junction bases outside the gene matches: 5. This CDR3 contains 15 residues. As DNA, the CDR3 is TGTGCCAGCAGTTTAGTAGGGACAGGGGTAGAAAAACTGTTTTTT. Its protein product is CASSLVGTGVEKLFF. Combining the CDR3 with reference TRBV27 and TRBJ1-4 gives the whole variable domain EAQVTQNPRYLITVTGKKLTVTCSQNMNHEYMSWYRQDPGLGLRQIYYSMNVEVTDKGDVPEGYKVSRKEKRNFPLILESPSPNQTSLYFCASSLVGTGVEKLFFGSGTQLSVL.

This clone was seen a single time. The chain employs TRBV18 and TRBJ1-1; no firm D call. CDR3 length: 13 amino acids. The germline V and J ends were trimmed by 5 bases and 1 base, with 8 bases remaining between them. The germline V gene has CDR1 KGHSH and CDR2 LQKENI. The CDR3 reads CASSTNRNTEAFF. Written as DNA, the CDR3 is TGTGCCAGCTCAACAAACAGGAACACTGAAGCTTTCTTT.

The DNA of the CDR3 is TGTGCCAGCAGTAAATCACTCTACAATGAGCAGTTCTTC. Translated: CASSKSLYNEQFF. This chain connects TRBV6-2 or TRBV6-3 to TRBJ2-1, with D unclear. The germline gives CDR1 MNHEY, CDR2 SVGEGT. This CDR3 contains 13 residues. V shed 5 bases and J shed 3 bases, with 8 bases lying between them.

The chain uses TRBV6-2 or TRBV6-3 and TRBJ1-5; D is unresolved. The CDR3 has 15 amino acids. The germline V and J ends were trimmed by 0 bases and 3 bases, with 9 bases remaining between them. Germline-derived CDR1 and CDR2 are MNHEY and SVGEGT. CDR3 nucleotides: TGTGCCAGCAGTTACTCGGAACAGCCCAATCAGCCCCAGCATTTT. Translation: CASSYSEQPNQPQHF.